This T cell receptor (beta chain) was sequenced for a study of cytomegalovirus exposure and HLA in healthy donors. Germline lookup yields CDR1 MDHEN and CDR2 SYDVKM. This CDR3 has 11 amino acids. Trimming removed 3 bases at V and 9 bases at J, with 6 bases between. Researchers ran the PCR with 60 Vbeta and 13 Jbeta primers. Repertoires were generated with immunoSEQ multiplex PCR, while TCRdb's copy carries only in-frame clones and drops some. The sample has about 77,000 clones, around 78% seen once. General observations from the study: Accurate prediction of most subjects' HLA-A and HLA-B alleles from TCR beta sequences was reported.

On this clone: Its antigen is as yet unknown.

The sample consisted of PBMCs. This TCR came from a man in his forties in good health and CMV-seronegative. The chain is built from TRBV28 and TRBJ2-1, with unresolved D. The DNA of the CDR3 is TGTGCCAGCAGTTTTAGAGGTGAGCAGTTCTTC. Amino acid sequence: CASSFRGEQFF.